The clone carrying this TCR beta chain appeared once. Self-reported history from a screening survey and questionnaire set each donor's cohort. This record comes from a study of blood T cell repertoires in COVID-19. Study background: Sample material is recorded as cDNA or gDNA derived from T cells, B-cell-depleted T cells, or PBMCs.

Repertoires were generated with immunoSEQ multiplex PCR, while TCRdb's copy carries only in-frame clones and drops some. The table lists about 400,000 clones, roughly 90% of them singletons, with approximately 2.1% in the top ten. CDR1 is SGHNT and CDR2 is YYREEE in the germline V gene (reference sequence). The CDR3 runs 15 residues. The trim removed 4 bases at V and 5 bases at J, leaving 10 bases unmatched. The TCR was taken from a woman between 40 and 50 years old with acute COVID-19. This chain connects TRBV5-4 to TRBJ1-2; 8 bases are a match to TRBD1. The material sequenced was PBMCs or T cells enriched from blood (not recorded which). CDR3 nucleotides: TGTGCCAGCAGCGCCAGGGGGCGAATAAAGTATGGCTACACCTTC. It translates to CASSARGRIKYGYTF.